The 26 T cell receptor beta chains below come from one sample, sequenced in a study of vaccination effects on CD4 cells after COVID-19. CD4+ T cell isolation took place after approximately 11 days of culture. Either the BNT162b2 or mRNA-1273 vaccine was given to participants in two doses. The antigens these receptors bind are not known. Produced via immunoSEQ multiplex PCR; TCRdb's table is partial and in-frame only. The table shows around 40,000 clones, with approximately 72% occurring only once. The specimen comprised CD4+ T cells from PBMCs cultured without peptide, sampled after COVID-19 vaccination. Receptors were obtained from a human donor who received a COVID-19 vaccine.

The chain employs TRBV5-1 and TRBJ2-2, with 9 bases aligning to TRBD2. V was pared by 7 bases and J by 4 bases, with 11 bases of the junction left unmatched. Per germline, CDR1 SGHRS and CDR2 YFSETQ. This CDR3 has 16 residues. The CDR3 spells CASGGTLAGVTGELFF. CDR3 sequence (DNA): TGCGCCAGCGGGGGGACACTAGCGGGTGTCACCGGGGAGCTGTTTTTT.

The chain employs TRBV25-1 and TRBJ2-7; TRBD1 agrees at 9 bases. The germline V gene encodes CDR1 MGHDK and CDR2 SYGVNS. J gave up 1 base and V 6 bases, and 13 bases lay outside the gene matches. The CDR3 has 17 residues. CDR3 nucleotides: TGTGCCAGCAGCCGGAGAGCCGGGACAGGGCCGTCCTACGAGCAGTACTTC. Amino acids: CASSRRAGTGPSYEQYF.

CDR3 nucleotides: TGTGCCAGCAGCTCTTTCCCGACTAGCTACTACAATGAGCAGTTCTTC. Residues: CASSSFPTSYYNEQFF. The chain recombines TRBV5-6 with TRBJ2-1; 7 nucleotides match TRBD2. With 3 bases clipped from V and 3 bases from J, the junction kept 9 bases outside the gene matches. The CDR3 has 16 amino acids. Germline V CDR1 and CDR2: SGHDT, YYEEEE. The variable domain in full, with the rest retrieved from reference TRBV5-6 and TRBJ2-1, is DAGVTQSPTHLIKTRGQQVTLRCSPKSGHDTVSWYQQALGQGPQFIFQYYEEEERQRGNFPDRFSGHQFPNYSSELNVNALLLGDSALYLCASSSFPTSYYNEQFFGPGTRLTVL.

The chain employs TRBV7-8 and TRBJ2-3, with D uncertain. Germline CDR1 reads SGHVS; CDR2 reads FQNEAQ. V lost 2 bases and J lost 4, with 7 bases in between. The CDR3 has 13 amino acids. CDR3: CASSLRPPDTQYF. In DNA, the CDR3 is TGTGCCAGCAGCTTAAGACCCCCAGATACGCAGTATTTT. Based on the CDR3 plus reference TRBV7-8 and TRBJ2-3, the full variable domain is GAGVSQSPRYKVAKRGQDVALRCDPISGHVSLFWYQQALGQGPEFLTYFQNEAQLDKSGLPSDRFFAERPEGSVSTLKIQRTQQEDSAVYLCASSLRPPDTQYFGPGTRLTVL.

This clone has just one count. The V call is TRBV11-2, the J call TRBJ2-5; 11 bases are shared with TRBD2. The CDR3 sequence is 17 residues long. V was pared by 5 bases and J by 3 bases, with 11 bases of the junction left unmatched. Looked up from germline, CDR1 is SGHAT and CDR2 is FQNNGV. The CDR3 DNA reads TGTGCCAGCAGCGGGTTGACTAGCGGGATACGAAAAGAGACCCAGTACTTC. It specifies CASSGLTSGIRKETQYF. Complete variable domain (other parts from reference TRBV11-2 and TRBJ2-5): EAGVAQSPRYKIIEKRQSVAFWCNPISGHATLYWYQQILGQGPKLLIQFQNNGVVDDSQLPKDRFSAERLKGVDSTLKIQPAKLEDSAVYLCASSGLTSGIRKETQYFGPGTRLLVL.

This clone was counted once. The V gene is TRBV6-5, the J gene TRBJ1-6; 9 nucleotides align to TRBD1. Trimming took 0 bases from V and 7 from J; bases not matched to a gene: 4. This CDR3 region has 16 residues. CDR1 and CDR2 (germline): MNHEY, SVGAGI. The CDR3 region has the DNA TGTGCCAGCAGTTACTCGATAGGGACAGGGAATTCACCCCTCCACTTT. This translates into CASSYSIGTGNSPLHF.

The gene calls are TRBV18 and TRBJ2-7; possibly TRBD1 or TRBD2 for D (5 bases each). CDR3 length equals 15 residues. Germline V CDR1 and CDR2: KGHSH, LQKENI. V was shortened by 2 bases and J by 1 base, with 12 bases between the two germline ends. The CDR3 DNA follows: TGTGCCAGCTCACCAGATTTAGGGGAGTCCTACGAGCAGTACTTC. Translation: CASSPDLGESYEQYF. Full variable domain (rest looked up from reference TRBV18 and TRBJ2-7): NAGVMQNPRHLVRRRGQEARLRCSPMKGHSHVYWYRQLPEEGLKFMVYLQKENIIDESGMPKERFSAEFPKEGPSILRIQQVVRGDSAAYFCASSPDLGESYEQYFGPGTRLTVT.

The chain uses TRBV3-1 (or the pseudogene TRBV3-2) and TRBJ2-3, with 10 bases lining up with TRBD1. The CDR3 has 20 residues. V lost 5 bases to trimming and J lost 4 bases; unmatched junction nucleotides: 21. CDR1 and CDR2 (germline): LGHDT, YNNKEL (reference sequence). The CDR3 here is CASSYISRDRGLRRADTQYF. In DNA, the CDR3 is TGTGCCAGCAGCTATATTAGCCGGGACAGGGGATTACGAAGGGCAGATACGCAGTATTTT.

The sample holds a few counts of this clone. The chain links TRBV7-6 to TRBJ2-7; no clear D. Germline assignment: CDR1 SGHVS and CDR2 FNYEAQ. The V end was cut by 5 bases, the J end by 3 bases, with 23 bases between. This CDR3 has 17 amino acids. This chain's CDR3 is CASSPAGSPGPHYEQYF. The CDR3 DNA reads TGTGCCAGCAGCCCCGCTGGATCGCCAGGACCCCACTACGAGCAGTACTTC.

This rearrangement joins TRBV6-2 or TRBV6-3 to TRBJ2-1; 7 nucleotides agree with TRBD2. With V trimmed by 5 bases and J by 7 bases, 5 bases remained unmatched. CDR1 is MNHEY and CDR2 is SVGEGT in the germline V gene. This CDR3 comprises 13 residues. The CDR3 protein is CASSLGGLNEQFF. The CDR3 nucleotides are TGTGCCAGCAGTCTGGGGGGGTTGAATGAGCAGTTCTTC.

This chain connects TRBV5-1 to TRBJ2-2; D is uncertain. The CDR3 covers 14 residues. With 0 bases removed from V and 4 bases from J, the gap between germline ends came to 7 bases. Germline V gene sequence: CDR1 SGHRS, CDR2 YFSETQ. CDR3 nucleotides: TGCGCCAGCAGCTTGGATTACGCCACCGGGGAGCTGTTTTTT. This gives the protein CASSLDYATGELFF. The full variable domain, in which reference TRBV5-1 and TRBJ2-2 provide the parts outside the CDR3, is KAGVTQTPRYLIKTRGQQVTLSCSPISGHRSVSWYQQTPGQGLQFLFEYFSETQRNKGNFPGRFSGRQFSNSRSEMNVSTLELGDSALYLCASSLDYATGELFFGEGSRLTVL.

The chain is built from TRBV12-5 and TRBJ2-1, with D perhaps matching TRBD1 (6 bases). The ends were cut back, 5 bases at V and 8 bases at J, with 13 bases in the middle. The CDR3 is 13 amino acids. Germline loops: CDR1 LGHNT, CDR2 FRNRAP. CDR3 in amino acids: CASGNTPGDEQFF. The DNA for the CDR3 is TGTGCTAGTGGTAACACCCCAGGGGATGAGCAGTTCTTC.

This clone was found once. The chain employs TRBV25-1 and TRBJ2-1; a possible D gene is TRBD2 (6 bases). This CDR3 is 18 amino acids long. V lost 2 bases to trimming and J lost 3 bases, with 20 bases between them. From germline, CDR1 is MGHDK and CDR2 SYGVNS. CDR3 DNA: TGTGCCAGCAGTGAACGGGGGTACGGGTCCCGGAACTACAATGAGCAGTTCTTC. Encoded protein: CASSERGYGSRNYNEQFF.

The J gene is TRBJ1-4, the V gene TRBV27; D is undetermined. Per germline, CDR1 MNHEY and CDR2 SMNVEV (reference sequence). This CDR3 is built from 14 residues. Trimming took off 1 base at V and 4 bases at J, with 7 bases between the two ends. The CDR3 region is CASSLYGSNEKLFF. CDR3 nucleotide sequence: TGTGCCAGCAGTTTATACGGCAGTAATGAAAAACTGTTTTTT. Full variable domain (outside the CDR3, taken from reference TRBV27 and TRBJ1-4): EAQVTQNPRYLITVTGKKLTVTCSQNMNHEYMSWYRQDPGLGLRQIYYSMNVEVTDKGDVPEGYKVSRKEKRNFPLILESPSPNQTSLYFCASSLYGSNEKLFFGSGTQLSVL.

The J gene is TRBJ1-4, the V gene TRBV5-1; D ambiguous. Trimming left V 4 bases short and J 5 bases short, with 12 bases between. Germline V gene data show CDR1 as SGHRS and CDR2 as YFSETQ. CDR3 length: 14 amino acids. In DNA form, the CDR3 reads TGCGCCAGCAGCCAAAGACACCCGAATGAAAAACTGTTTTTT. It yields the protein CASSQRHPNEKLFF. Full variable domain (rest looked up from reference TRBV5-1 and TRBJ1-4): KAGVTQTPRYLIKTRGQQVTLSCSPISGHRSVSWYQQTPGQGLQFLFEYFSETQRNKGNFPGRFSGRQFSNSRSEMNVSTLELGDSALYLCASSQRHPNEKLFFGSGTQLSVL.

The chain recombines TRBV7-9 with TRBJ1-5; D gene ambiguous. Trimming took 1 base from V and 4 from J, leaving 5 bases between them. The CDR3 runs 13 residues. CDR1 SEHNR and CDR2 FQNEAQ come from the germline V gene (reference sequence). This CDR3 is CASSLGLNQPQHF. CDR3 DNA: TGTGCCAGCAGCTTAGGTCTGAATCAGCCCCAGCATTTT. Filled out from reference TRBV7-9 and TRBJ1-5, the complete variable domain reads DTGVSQNPRHKITKRGQNVTFRCDPISEHNRLYWYRQTLGQGPEFLTYFQNEAQLEKSRLLSDRFSAERPKGSFSTLEIQRTEQGDSAMYLCASSLGLNQPQHFGDGTRLSIL.

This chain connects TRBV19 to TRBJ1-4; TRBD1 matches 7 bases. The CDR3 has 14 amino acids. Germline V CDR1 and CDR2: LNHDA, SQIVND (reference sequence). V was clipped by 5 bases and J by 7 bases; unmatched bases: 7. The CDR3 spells CASSVTGEVEKLFF. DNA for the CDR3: TGTGCCAGTAGTGTTACAGGGGAGGTTGAAAAACTGTTTTTT. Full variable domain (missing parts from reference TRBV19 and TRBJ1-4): DGGITQSPKYLFRKEGQNVTLSCEQNLNHDAMYWYRQDPGQGLRLIYYSQIVNDFQKGDIAEGYSVSREKKESFPLTVTSAQKNPTAFYLCASSVTGEVEKLFFGSGTQLSVL.

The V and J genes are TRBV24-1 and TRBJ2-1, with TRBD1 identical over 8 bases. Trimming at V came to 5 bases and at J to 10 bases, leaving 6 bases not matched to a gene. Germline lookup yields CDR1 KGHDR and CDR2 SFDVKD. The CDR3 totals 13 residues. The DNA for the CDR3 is TGTGCCACCAGTGTGTCAGGGGGCGGGGAGCAGTTCTTC. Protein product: CATSVSGGGEQFF.

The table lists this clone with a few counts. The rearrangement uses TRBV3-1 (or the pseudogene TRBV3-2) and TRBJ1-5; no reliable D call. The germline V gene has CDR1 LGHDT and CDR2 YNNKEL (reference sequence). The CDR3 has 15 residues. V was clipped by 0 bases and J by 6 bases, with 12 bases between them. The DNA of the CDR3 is TGTGCCAGCAGCCAAGATTTGTCGGATCTTCAGCCCCAGCATTTT. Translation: CASSQDLSDLQPQHF.

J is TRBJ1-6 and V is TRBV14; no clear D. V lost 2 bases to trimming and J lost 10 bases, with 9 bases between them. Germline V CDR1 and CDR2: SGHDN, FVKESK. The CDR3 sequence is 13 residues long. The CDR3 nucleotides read TGTGCCAGCAGCCAACAACAGCGATCACCCCTCCACTTT. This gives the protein CASSQQQRSPLHF.

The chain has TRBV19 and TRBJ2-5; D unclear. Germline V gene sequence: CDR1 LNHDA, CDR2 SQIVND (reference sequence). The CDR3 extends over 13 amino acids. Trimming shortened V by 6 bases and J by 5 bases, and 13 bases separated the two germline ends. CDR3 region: CASRKDGVETQYF. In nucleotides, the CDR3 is TGTGCCAGTAGGAAGGATGGGGTTGAGACCCAGTACTTC.

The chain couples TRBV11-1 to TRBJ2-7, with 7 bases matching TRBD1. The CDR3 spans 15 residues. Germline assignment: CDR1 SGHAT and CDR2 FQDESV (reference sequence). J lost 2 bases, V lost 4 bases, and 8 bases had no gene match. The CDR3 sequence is CASSWDRDSTYEQYF. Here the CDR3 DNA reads TGTGCCAGCAGCTGGGACAGAGATTCCACCTACGAGCAGTACTTC.

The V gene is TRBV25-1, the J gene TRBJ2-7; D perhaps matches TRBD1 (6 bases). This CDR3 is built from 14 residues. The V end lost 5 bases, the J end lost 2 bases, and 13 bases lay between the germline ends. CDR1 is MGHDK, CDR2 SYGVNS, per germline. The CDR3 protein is CASSPSDRTYEQYF. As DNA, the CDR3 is TGTGCCAGCAGTCCCTCCGACAGGACCTACGAGCAGTACTTC.

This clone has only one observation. The CDR3 loop is CASSQNLAGGSDTQYF. DNA for the CDR3: TGTGCCAGCAGCCAAAACCTAGCGGGAGGGTCAGATACGCAGTATTTT. The V call is TRBV3-1 (or the pseudogene TRBV3-2), the J call TRBJ2-3, with TRBD2 identical over 12 bases. With 2 bases clipped from V and 4 bases from J, the junction kept 4 bases outside the gene matches. Germline V gives CDR1 LGHDT, CDR2 YNNKEL (reference sequence). This CDR3 is 16 amino acids long.

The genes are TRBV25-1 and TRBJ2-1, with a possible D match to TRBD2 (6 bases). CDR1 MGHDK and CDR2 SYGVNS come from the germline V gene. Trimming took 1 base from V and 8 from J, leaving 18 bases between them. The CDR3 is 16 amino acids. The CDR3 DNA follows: TGTGCCAGCAGTGAATTCCCTAGCGACGGTTACCATGAGCAGTTCTTC. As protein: CASSEFPSDGYHEQFF.

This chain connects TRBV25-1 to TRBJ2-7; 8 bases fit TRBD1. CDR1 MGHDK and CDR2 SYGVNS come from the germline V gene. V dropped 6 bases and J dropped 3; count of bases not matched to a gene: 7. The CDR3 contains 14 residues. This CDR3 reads CASRDDRGHYEQYF. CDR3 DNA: TGTGCCAGCAGGGACGACAGGGGACACTACGAGCAGTACTTC.